Reported below is one T cell receptor (beta chain). What antigen it recognizes has not been identified. It has no much larger one-base neighbor in the sample; base qualities were not kept. Its CDR3 holds 13 amino acids, cysteine through phenylalanine. Only CDR3 DNA remains: 39 bases, in frame from the first base. CDR1 is given as LNHDA and CDR2 as SQIVND, both from the germline V gene (reference sequence). Cut back by 3 bases and 5 bases, the V and J ends lie 8 bases apart. Receptors were amplified or captured by the immunoSEQ multiplex PCR assay. Drawn from immuneACCESS, this table holds only the in-frame rearrangements with V and J called that TCRdb kept. Clones are partly lost; checked studies trace under half to an unresolved V gene and leave the rest unexplained. The sample table records about 190,000 clones; about 91% of these occur just once. Over 1.5% of the sample lies in the top ten. This specimen belongs to a study of control samples from healthy donors and cancer patients (dated by TCRdb to 2020 to 2021).

This TCR came from a young man in good health. The sequenced sample was blood. The sequence joins TRBV19 to TRBJ1-5; no D gene is confidently identified. The nucleotide sequence is TGTGCCAGTAGTATTCAGCTCGATCAGCCCCAGCATTTT. It translates as CASSIQLDQPQHF.